This T cell receptor (beta chain) was captured in a study of tumor and adjacent non-tumor tissue in lung cancer. Study-level findings and limits: Tumor TCR diversity, when higher, was linked to shorter survival.

CDR3 length equals 16 residues. Germline CDR1 and CDR2: SGHRS and YFSETQ. The junction had 9 bases not matched to a gene; V was cut back by 4 bases and J by 5 bases. This sample's RNA came from whole unsorted tissue. More than 3 cm separated this lung sample from the edge of the tumor. This clonotype was observed a few times. Its matching antigen is unknown. Three rounds of nested PCR, following a modified ARM-PCR protocol, produced the TCRbeta library. Via MiXCR, TCRdb re-called the multiplex PCR reads, giving one row per CDR3 protein. The table records about 60,000 distinct CDR3 sequences, about 63% of them present only once.

The chain carries TRBV5-1 and TRBJ2-1; 10 bases align to TRBD2. This clonotype originated in a man aged 65 to 79 with non-small cell lung cancer. The sample comprised distant non-tumor lung tissue. The CDR3 DNA sequence: TGCGCCAGCAGCCCAAGTCTAGCGGGGGCAGACAATGAGCAGTTCTTC. This gives the protein CASSPSLAGADNEQFF.